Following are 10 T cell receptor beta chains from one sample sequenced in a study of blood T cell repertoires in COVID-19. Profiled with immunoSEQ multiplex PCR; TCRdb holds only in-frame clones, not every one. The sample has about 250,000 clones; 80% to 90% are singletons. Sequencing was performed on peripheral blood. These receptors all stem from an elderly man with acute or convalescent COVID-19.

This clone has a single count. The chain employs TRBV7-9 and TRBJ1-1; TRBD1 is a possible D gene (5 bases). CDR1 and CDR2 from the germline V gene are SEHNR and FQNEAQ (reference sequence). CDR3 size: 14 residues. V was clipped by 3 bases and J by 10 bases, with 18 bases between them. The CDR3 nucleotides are TGTGCCAGCAGCTTTTCTGGGCAGAACGGGGGAGCTTTCTTT. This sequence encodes CASSFSGQNGGAFF.

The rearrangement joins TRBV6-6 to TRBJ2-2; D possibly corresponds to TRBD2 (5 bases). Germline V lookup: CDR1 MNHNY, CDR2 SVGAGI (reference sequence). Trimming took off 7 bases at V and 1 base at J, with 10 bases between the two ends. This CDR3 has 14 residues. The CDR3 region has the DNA TGTGCCAGCACGAGGGCAGGGAACACCGGGGAGCTGTTTTTT. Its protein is CASTRAGNTGELFF.

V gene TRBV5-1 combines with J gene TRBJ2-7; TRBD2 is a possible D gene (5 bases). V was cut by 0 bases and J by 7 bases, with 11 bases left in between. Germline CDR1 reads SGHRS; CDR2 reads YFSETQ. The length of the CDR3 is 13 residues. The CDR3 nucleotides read TGCGCCAGCAGCTTGGACCCCTCGGGGGAGCAGTACTTC. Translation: CASSLDPSGEQYF.

Here the CDR3 DNA reads TGTGCCAGCAGCCCCTTTCGGGGAGGCGAGCAGTACTTC. Translated: CASSPFRGGEQYF. The chain recombines TRBV12-3 or TRBV12-4 with TRBJ2-7, with a possible D match to TRBD2 (6 bases). V lost 6 bases, J lost 6 bases, and 15 bases lay in between. The CDR3 runs 13 residues.

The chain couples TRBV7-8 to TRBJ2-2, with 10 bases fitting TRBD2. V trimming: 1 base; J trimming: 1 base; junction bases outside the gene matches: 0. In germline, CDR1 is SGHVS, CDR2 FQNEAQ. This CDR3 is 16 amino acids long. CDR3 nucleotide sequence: TGTGCCAGCAGCTTAGGGACTAGCGGGAACACCGGGGAGCTGTTTTTT. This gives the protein CASSLGTSGNTGELFF.

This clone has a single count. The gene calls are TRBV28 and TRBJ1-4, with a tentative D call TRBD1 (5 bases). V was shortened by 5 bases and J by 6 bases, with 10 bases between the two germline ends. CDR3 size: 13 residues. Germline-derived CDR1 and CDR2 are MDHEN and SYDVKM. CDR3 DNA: TGTGCCAGCAGTCCCCCCAGGGATGAAAAACTGTTTTTT. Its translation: CASSPPRDEKLFF.

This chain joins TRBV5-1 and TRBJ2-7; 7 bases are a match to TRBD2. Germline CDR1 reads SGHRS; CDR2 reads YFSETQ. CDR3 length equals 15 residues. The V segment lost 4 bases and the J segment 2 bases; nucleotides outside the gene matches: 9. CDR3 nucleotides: TGCGCCAGCAGCATGGCCAGCGGGGCCACCTACGAGCAGTACTTC. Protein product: CASSMASGATYEQYF.

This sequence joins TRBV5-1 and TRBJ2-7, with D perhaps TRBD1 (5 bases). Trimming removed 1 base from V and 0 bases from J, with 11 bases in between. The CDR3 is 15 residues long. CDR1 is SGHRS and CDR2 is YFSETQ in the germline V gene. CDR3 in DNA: TGCGCCAGCAGCTTGTCGCAGGGTCTCTCCTACGAGCAGTACTTC. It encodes CASSLSQGLSYEQYF.

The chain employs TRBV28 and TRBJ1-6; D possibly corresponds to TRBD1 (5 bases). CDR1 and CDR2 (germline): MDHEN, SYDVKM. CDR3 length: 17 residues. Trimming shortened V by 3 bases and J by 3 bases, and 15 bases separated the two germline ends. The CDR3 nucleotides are TGTGCCAGCAGTTTGCCCGCGGGGAGGGGCTATAATTCACCCCTCCACTTT. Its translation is CASSLPAGRGYNSPLHF.

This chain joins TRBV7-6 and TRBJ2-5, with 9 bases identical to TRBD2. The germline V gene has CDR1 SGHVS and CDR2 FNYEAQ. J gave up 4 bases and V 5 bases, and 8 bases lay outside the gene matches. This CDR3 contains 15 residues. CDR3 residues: CASSQGLAWGETQYF. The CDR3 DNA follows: TGTGCCAGCAGCCAAGGACTAGCGTGGGGAGAGACCCAGTACTTC.